Below, 4 T cell receptor beta chains from the same sample are listed, as sequenced in a study of blood T cell repertoires in COVID-19. The method was immunoSEQ multiplex PCR; TCRdb's version includes in-frame clones alone and lacks a portion of them. The profile shows 95,000 or so clones, 81% of them singletons. Sequences were obtained from peripheral blood. The receptors come from a man aged 80 or over with active or convalescent COVID-19.

This clone was seen just once. The CDR3 nucleotides are TGCGCCAGCAGCTTGGAACAGACGAGCTCCTATAATTCACCCCTCCACTTT. It translates to CASSLEQTSSYNSPLHF. The gene calls are TRBV5-1 and TRBJ1-6; D gene uncertain. Per germline, CDR1 SGHRS and CDR2 YFSETQ. The CDR3 totals 17 residues. V shed 0 bases and J shed 0 bases, with 10 bases lying between them.

The chain recombines TRBV7-8 with TRBJ1-2, with TRBD1 as a possible D gene (5 bases). Germline values: CDR1 SGHVS, CDR2 FQNEAQ. V gave up 5 bases and J gave up 3 bases, with 16 bases separating them. This CDR3 contains 15 residues. CDR3 nucleotide sequence: TGTGCCAGCAGCCCAGTCCGGGGGACGTACTATGGCTACACCTTC. Translation: CASSPVRGTYYGYTF.

The rearrangement joins TRBV4-3 to TRBJ2-3; TRBD2 might be the D (6 bases). CDR1 is LGHNA, CDR2 YSLEER, per germline. V lost 0 bases to trimming and J lost 4 bases, with 17 bases between them. The CDR3 spans 17 residues. CDR3: CASSQEGRGLGADTQYF. The DNA for the CDR3 is TGCGCCAGCAGCCAAGAGGGGCGGGGACTGGGGGCAGATACGCAGTATTTT.

Comments on this clone: At one boundary the junction diverges from the germline segment, which might be a read error. The CDR3: CSAEGRGGEQYF. The CDR3 bases are TGCAGCGCTGAAGGTAGGGGGGGCGAGCAGTACTTC. The chain carries TRBV29-1 and TRBJ2-7; a possible D gene is TRBD2 (7 bases). This CDR3 region has 12 residues. Germline CDR1 is SQVTM and CDR2 is ANQGSEA.